This T cell receptor (beta chain) was identified during a study of T cell responses to AZD1222 COVID-19 vaccine (dated by TCRdb to 2020 to 2022). About the study as a whole: AZD1222 recipients whose second dose came at about 4 weeks and those whose second dose came at about 12 weeks were combined into one group, since spike-specific TCR depth and breadth did not differ between the two schedules. A total of around 240 trial participants underwent TCR sequencing, of whom under 220 had received two doses of AZD1222 and about 25 had received two doses of the MenACWY control vaccine. Enrollment into the trials was organized by age into subgroups of 18-55, 56-69 and 70-plus years, and those subgroups contained roughly 140, 27 and 60 TCR-sequenced participants, respectively.

What the study reported, not specific to this receptor: CD4 TCRs associated with the vaccine covered the entire spike protein, and the dominant responses were in regions 160-218 and 743-854. In the small 56-69-year group, the increase in depth fell short of significance, most likely because of low power. Because no samples from the day 14 peak response were available, repertoires could be characterized only after the peak T cell response. Only five to seven AZD1222 recipients were SARS-CoV-2 seropositive at baseline, limiting conclusions about previously exposed vaccinees. Reportedly, close to half of the unique spike-specific TCRs recognized epitopes lying outside the regions that are mutated in the B.1.351 and B.1.1.7 variants. After two AZD1222 doses, spike-specific TCR breadth and depth were significantly higher than at day 0 and than in MenACWY recipients. Participants were mostly white British, with more females than males. The authors suggested clonal diversity may have been underestimated.

V is trimmed back by 4 bases and J by 1 base, and the junction contains 4 bases that no gene match accounts for. The CDR3 holds 14 amino acids from the cysteine to the phenylalanine. CDR3 DNA only is kept here, 42 bases in frame from base 1. CDR1 and CDR2 (SGHRS, YFSETQ) derive from the germline V gene. The CDR3 regions of human TCRbeta chains were analyzed by immunosequencing. The study's processing was this. Repertoire TCRs were matched against a reference library of SARS-CoV-2-specific TCRs generated with the MIRA antigen-specificity platform. Breadth was defined as the fraction of unique TCRs that were SARS-CoV-2-associated, and depth was defined as the fraction of total T cells that were SARS-CoV-2-associated. Using the MIRA data, every spike-specific TCR was mapped to the spike region that the TCR reacted to and assigned to either a CD4 or a CD8 class. Log10-transformed breadth and depth values were compared by one-way ANOVA with Sidak's multiple comparisons tests. The source is immuneACCESS, and TCRdb retained only in-frame sequences with V and J called. Part of the clones is not carried over; for the studies checked, unresolved V genes explain less than half of this, and the remainder is unexplained. The V and J calls and clone size are taken from that table; D and trimming were inferred from the DNA. Across this sample there are roughly 80,000 clones, with about 92% seen only once. The ten largest clonotypes hold roughly 3.9% of the sample.

Of note for this clone: What this receptor recognizes is not known. It has no much larger one-base neighbor in the sample; base qualities were not kept. Additional DNA sequences in this sample encode the identical CDR3.

This specimen's time point label, per the study, means: baseline before first vaccination. The vaccinee samples were drawn from two UK trials, COV001 and COV002, one of which was a single-blind randomized controlled phase 2/3 trial testing AZD1222 (ChAdOx1 nCoV-19) in healthy adults. For TCRbeta chain sequencing, PBMC samples from trial participants were taken at day 0 and at day 28 after the second dose. The V gene is TRBV5-1 and the J gene is TRBJ1-1, with 7 bases aligning to TRBD1. Sample: peripheral blood, taken on day 0 of AZD1222 vaccination. The receptor was isolated from an adult in good health. The CDR3 region reads CASSQGTANTEAFF. The DNA is as follows: TGCGCCAGCAGCCAAGGGACAGCGAACACTGAAGCTTTCTTT.